Listed here is a single T cell receptor (beta chain). Its antigen remains undetermined. No base quality information exists; no much larger clone differs at one position. Libraries were constructed by PCR. The reads were generated on an Illumina HiSeq 2500. To reduce PCR and sequencing biases, unique molecular identifiers were built into the TCR beta cDNA libraries. Every 1 to 10 million input T cells yielded roughly 500,000 cDNA molecules, meaning each molecule approximated one T cell. The patient libraries were prepared and sequenced with the same protocol used for the earlier healthy control dataset. Samples belonging to the same batch were prepared together, multiplexed and sequenced on a shared HiSeq lane. The paper's data handling went like this. Raw barcoded reads were processed with MIGEC, discarding single-read molecular identifier groups before consensus assembly and CDR3 extraction. Clonotype tables were post-analysed with VDJtools, and diversity was normalized by down-sampling all datasets to the smallest sample size. To correct batch-related cross-sample contamination, repertoire overlap clustering matched CDR3 amino acid sequences but not nucleotide sequences. TCRdb trimmed the raw reads at Q25, called clones with MiXCR and kept productive beta chains. All rows with the same CDR3 protein become a single entry with the most common DNA and genes. The V and J calls come from TCRdb's annotation, not from the publication. This sample is represented by 500,000 to 600,000 distinct CDR3 sequences; around 44% of them were singletons. The ten largest clonotypes hold under 2% of the sample.

TCR beta repertoires were profiled from peripheral blood of about a dozen young patients with multiple sclerosis to demonstrate the VDJtools post-analysis software. The patients with multiple sclerosis were children and adolescents between 6 and 15 years of age. This record belongs to a study of post-analysis software for immune sequencing data (dated by TCRdb to between 2014 and 2017). Regarding the study in general: Relapsing-remitting, secondary progressive and progressive-relapsing multiple sclerosis were recorded as disease courses, and subtype annotation was lacking for some patients. A subset of samples was prepared in parallel using single-end sample barcoding, then pooled and co-amplified after Illumina adapter ligation. The multiple sclerosis patient repertoires were compared with 11 previously published healthy control repertoires from donors aged roughly 6 to 25 years. The investigation overall reported the following: Multiple sclerosis patients had significantly lower normalized Chao1 diversity than controls, a result that suggests substantial peripheral T-cell clonal expansion. The multiple sclerosis patient group was slightly younger than the control group. Patients showed significantly higher frequencies than controls for 4 or 5 TRBV segments, among them TRBV5-6, TRBV5-1 and TRBV20-1. When samples were clustered directly using the F measure, samples prepared in the same batch co-clustered strongly, which prompted a batch-effect correction.

CDR1 MGHDK and CDR2 SYGVNS are derived from the germline V gene. From V the trimming removes 1 base and from J it removes 5 bases, while the gene matches leave 12 bases of the junction unaccounted for. Its CDR3 holds 17 amino acids, cysteine through phenylalanine. Only the CDR3 region is kept as DNA, spanning 51 bases read in frame from base 1. Input material: blood. The source of this sequence is a girl between 10 and 17 years old with multiple sclerosis. The rearranged chain carries TRBV25-1 and TRBJ1-1, and 8 bases in between align with TRBD1. CDR3 region: CASSELVAGGEKTEAFF. The DNA sequence is given as TGTGCCAGCAGTGAATTAGTGGCAGGGGGCGAGAAAACTGAAGCTTTCTTT.